The 5 T cell receptor beta chains given below trace back to one sample, sequenced in a study of T cell changes during pregnancy in multiple sclerosis. Assay used: immunoSEQ multiplex PCR; TCRdb lists only in-frame clones, some missing. Among around 68,000 clones, 90% to 95% were seen once, and the ten largest hold about 1.2%. This sample comprised peripheral blood, obtained after pregnancy. The receptor set was obtained from a female donor in good health, enrolled as a control in a pregnancy study.

The chain carries TRBV11-2 and TRBJ2-7; D is unresolved. V gave up 6 bases and J gave up 2 bases, with 14 bases separating them. In germline, CDR1 is SGHAT, CDR2 FQNNGV. CDR3 length equals 14 residues. As DNA, the CDR3 is TGTGCCAGCAGACAATCTACAGTGGCCTACGAGCAGTACTTC. It yields the protein CASRQSTVAYEQYF.

The chain links TRBV6-5 to TRBJ2-5; D may be TRBD2 (5 bases). Trimming pared 0 bases from V and 2 bases from J, leaving 7 bases between. Germline CDR1 MNHEY, CDR2 SVGAGI. This CDR3 region has 14 residues. The CDR3 DNA is TGTGCCAGCAGTTACTCACGGGGACAAGAGACCCAGTACTTC. Translating it yields CASSYSRGQETQYF.

This chain uses TRBV7-3 with TRBJ2-3, with D perhaps TRBD2 (5 bases). This CDR3 region has 13 residues. Trimming cost V 4 bases and J 3 bases, with 8 bases left between them. Germline-derived CDR1 and CDR2 are SGHTA and FQGTGA. CDR3: CASSSGSTDTQYF. CDR3 bases: TGTGCCAGCAGCTCGGGGAGTACAGATACGCAGTATTTT. The whole variable domain, filled in from reference TRBV7-3 and TRBJ2-3, reads GAGVSQTPSNKVTEKGKYVELRCDPISGHTALYWYRQSLGQGPEFLIYFQGTGAADDSGLPNDRFFAVRPEGSVSTLKIQRTERGDSAVYLCASSSGSTDTQYFGPGTRLTVL.

V and J are TRBV5-8 and TRBJ2-5, with 7 bases matching TRBD1. The V gene end was trimmed by 0 bases and the J gene end by 1 base; junction bases not matched to a gene: 12. Per the germline V gene, CDR1 is SGHTS and CDR2 is YDEGEE. The CDR3 spans 18 residues. The CDR3 coding sequence is TGTGCCAGCAGCTTGGGCTTCGGGGCAGGGGGATTCCAAGAGACCCAGTACTTC. Protein product: CASSLGFGAGGFQETQYF. Full variable domain (outside the CDR3, taken from reference TRBV5-8 and TRBJ2-5): EAGVTQSPTHLIKTRGQQATLRCSPISGHTSVYWYQQALGLGLQFLLWYDEGEERNRGNFPPRFSGRQFPNYSSELNVNALELEDSALYLCASSLGFGAGGFQETQYFGPGTRLLVL.

This rearrangement joins TRBV4-3 to TRBJ1-1, with D perhaps matching TRBD1 (6 bases). Per germline, CDR1 LGHNA and CDR2 YSLEER. The V end was cut by 0 bases, the J end by 6 bases, with 20 bases between. The CDR3 loop spans 17 amino acids. CDR3 DNA sequence: TGCGCCAGCAGCCAAGACCCCGGGAGGGGGATCGGGGCTGAAGCTTTCTTT. It codes for CASSQDPGRGIGAEAFF.